A single sample gave rise to the 5 T cell receptor beta chains below, sequenced in a study of monozygotic twins with inflammatory bowel disease. TCRdb re-called the 5' RACE reads; every CDR3 protein appears as one record, without DNA. Its table lists fewer than 200,000 distinct CDR3 sequences. Input material: blood. These receptors were taken from a human donor with ulcerative colitis or Crohn's disease, or a healthy co-twin of an affected twin (not recorded which).

The rearrangement links TRBV10-3 to TRBJ2-7. Germline CDR1 is ENHRY and CDR2 is SYGVKD. CDR3 size: 12 residues. CDR3 sequence: CAGGMSSYEQYF.

The chain recombines TRBV25-1 with TRBJ2-1; the D gene TCRdb calls, TRBD2, cannot be checked with no DNA. There are 15 residues in the CDR3. Germline CDR1 reads MGHDK; CDR2 reads SYGVNS. CDR3 loop: CASSEYGGRDNEQFF. The full variable domain, its missing parts supplied by reference TRBV25-1 and TRBJ2-1, is EADIYQTPRYLVIGTGKKITLECSQTMGHDKMYWYQQDPGMELHLIHYSYGVNSTEKGDLSSESTVSRIRTEHFPLTLESARPSHTSQYLCASSEYGGRDNEQFFGPGTRLTVL.

This sequence joins TRBV24-1 and TRBJ2-4; TCRdb selects TRBD1, and the lack of DNA leaves this call unchecked. Germline CDR1 reads KGHDR; CDR2 reads SFDVKD. The CDR3 spans 17 residues. The CDR3: CATSDTGTGGPKNIQYF.

The chain is built from TRBV7-3 and TRBJ2-1. Germline loops: CDR1 SGHTA, CDR2 FQGTGA. This CDR3 is 12 amino acids long. CDR3 sequence: CASSYRDNEQFF.

The chain has TRBV30 and TRBJ1-1; the TCRdb D gene call, TRBD1, has no DNA to confirm it. Germline V gene sequence: CDR1 GTSNPN, CDR2 SVGIG (reference sequence). This CDR3 contains 16 residues. The CDR3 reads CAWRGMGGGRNTEAFF.